This TCR beta chain was recovered during a study of cytomegalovirus exposure and HLA in healthy donors. Study as a whole: For the approximately 420 genotyped donors, roughly 81% fell within the Caucasian-associated ancestry cluster. General observations from the study: Rare TCR sequences dominated, though some public TCRs recurred in many donors. Most TCR beta V segments were productive about 87% or about 30% of the time in an earlier analysis.

Vbeta (60) and Jbeta (13) primers were used in the PCR. Sequencing used immunoSEQ multiplex PCR; TCRdb keeps in-frame clones, though not all of them. The sample consists of 210,000 or so clones, approximately 80% of them appearing once. From germline, CDR1 is SGHTA and CDR2 FQGTGA. This CDR3 is built from 14 residues. The V end lost 3 bases, the J end lost 1 base, and 9 bases lay between the germline ends. Concerning this clone itself: The antigen remains unidentified.

The specimen was PBMCs. This TCR was recovered from a man aged 35 to 55 in good health and CMV-seronegative. The chain combines TRBV7-3 with TRBJ2-5, with D possibly matching TRBD2 (5 bases). The CDR3 DNA is TGTGCCAGCAGCTTGGGAAGCGGCCAAGAGACCCAGTACTTC. It yields the protein CASSLGSGQETQYF.